The 27 T cell receptor beta chains listed next were all sequenced from one sample in a study of blood T cell repertoires in COVID-19. Clones were read by immunoSEQ multiplex PCR, and TCRdb kept only the in-frame ones, dropping some. The sample holds more than 200,000 clones, 88% seen once. The sample was peripheral blood. Every receptor here comes from a human donor in a cohort sampled during active COVID-19.

This rearrangement joins TRBV14 to TRBJ2-1, with 8 bases identical to TRBD2. J was trimmed by 3 bases and V by 4 bases; bases with no gene match: 8. Per the germline V gene, CDR1 is SGHDN and CDR2 is FVKESK. The CDR3 is made up of 16 amino acids. DNA for the CDR3: TGTGCCAGCAGCCTCGCGGGGGGCATGGGCTACAATGAGCAGTTCTTC. Amino acids: CASSLAGGMGYNEQFF. Together with reference TRBV14 and TRBJ2-1, the CDR3 gives the full variable domain: EAGVTQFPSHSVIEKGQTVTLRCDPISGHDNLYWYRRVMGKEIKFLLHFVKESKQDESGMPNNRFLAERTGGTYSTLKVQPAELEDSGVYFCASSLAGGMGYNEQFFGPGTRLTVL.

This clone was recorded once. The chain carries TRBV6-5 and TRBJ2-7, with a tentative D call TRBD2 (5 bases). The CDR3 runs 15 residues. Looked up from germline, CDR1 is MNHEY and CDR2 is SVGAGI. V was shortened by 5 bases and J by 5 bases, with 19 bases between the two germline ends. The chain's CDR3 is CASSHRVMRRDEQYF. In nucleotides, the CDR3 is TGTGCCAGCAGTCACCGGGTTATGAGGCGGGACGAGCAGTACTTC.

The V and J genes are TRBV19 and TRBJ2-3; D perhaps matches TRBD1 (6 bases). Germline CDR1 is LNHDA and CDR2 is SQIVND (reference sequence). V lost 3 bases and J lost 4, with 17 bases in between. The CDR3 is 16 residues long. CDR3 protein: CASSMGAGVVPDTQYF. In nucleotides, the CDR3 is TGTGCCAGTAGTATGGGTGCAGGGGTGGTTCCAGATACGCAGTATTTT. The whole variable domain, remainder taken from reference TRBV19 and TRBJ2-3, is DGGITQSPKYLFRKEGQNVTLSCEQNLNHDAMYWYRQDPGQGLRLIYYSQIVNDFQKGDIAEGYSVSREKKESFPLTVTSAQKNPTAFYLCASSMGAGVVPDTQYFGPGTRLTVL.

The CDR3 region has the DNA TGTGCCAGCAGCTTAAGCGCCCCCCTCGGAGGGTATTCACCCCTCCACTTT. Translation gives CASSLSAPLGGYSPLHF. This chain links TRBV7-3 with TRBJ1-6; D remains ambiguous. The germline V gene encodes CDR1 SGHTA and CDR2 FQGTGA. Trimming pared 1 base from V and 8 bases from J, leaving 18 bases between. The CDR3 consists of 17 residues.

This chain connects TRBV4-1 to TRBJ1-1; 7 nucleotides line up with TRBD1. The CDR3 totals 15 residues. V was clipped by 2 bases and J by 0 bases; unmatched bases: 3. CDR1 and CDR2 (germline): MGHRA, YSYEKL. CDR3 sequence reads: CASSQPGTVNTEAFF. CDR3 nucleotides: TGCGCCAGCAGCCAACCGGGGACAGTGAACACTGAAGCTTTCTTT.

This sequence joins TRBV7-2 and TRBJ2-3; TRBD2 matches 13 bases. Trimming took 5 bases from V and 1 from J; bases not matched to a gene: 9. Germline assignment: CDR1 SGHTA and CDR2 FQGNSA. This CDR3 contains 18 residues. The CDR3 coding sequence is TGTGCCAGCAGCCAAGGACTAGCGGGGGCCCACGGCACAGATACGCAGTATTTT. As protein: CASSQGLAGAHGTDTQYF.

This clone has more than one count but fewer than ten. As DNA, the CDR3 is TGTGCCAGCAGCCAAGATGCTAGCGGGGGTCGTACGCAGTATTTT. It codes for CASSQDASGGRTQYF. The chain is built from TRBV3-1 (or the pseudogene TRBV3-2) and TRBJ2-3; 10 bases are a match to TRBD2. Germline assignment: CDR1 LGHDT and CDR2 YNNKEL (reference sequence). The CDR3 is 15 amino acids. V shed 0 bases, J shed 8 bases, and the junction held 5 bases outside the gene matches.

V is TRBV5-8 and J is TRBJ1-1; D remains ambiguous. Germline V CDR1 and CDR2: SGHTS, YDEGEE. Trimming took off 6 bases at V and 5 bases at J, with 17 bases between the two ends. This CDR3 spans 14 amino acids. DNA for the CDR3: TGTGCCAGCATCAGGAGGAGATCGGGTACTGAAGCTTTCTTT. It translates to CASIRRRSGTEAFF.

The chain has TRBV18 and TRBJ1-4, with 7 positions matching TRBD1. The J segment lost 4 bases and the V segment lost 6 bases, leaving 5 bases of the junction unmatched. Germline CDR1 KGHSH, CDR2 LQKENI. This CDR3 contains 14 residues. The CDR3, as DNA: TGTGCCAGCTCCCCAGGGACAGATAATGAAAAACTGTTTTTT. Translation gives CASSPGTDNEKLFF.

The rearrangement joins TRBV5-4 to TRBJ2-7; TRBD2 agrees at 9 bases. CDR1 and CDR2 (germline): SGHNT, YYREEE (reference sequence). CDR3 size: 15 residues. Unmatched junction bases numbered 8, after V lost 4 bases and J lost 3 bases. CDR3 bases: TGTGCCAGCAGCCCGATTAGCGGGAGTAGCTACGAGCAGTACTTC. Translation gives CASSPISGSSYEQYF. The variable domain in full, completed from reference TRBV5-4 and TRBJ2-7, reads ETGVTQSPTHLIKTRGQQVTLRCSSQSGHNTVSWYQQALGQGPQFIFQYYREEENGRGNFPPRFSGLQFPNYSSELNVNALELDDSALYLCASSPISGSSYEQYFGPGTRLTVT.

The rearrangement links TRBV9 to TRBJ1-3, with a weak D call TRBD1 (6 bases). The V gene lost 3 bases and the J gene lost 7 bases, with 17 bases spanning the gap. This CDR3 is built from 15 residues. From germline, CDR1 is SGDLS and CDR2 YYNGEE. Here the CDR3 reads CASSGQDAAWNTIYF. CDR3 sequence (DNA): TGTGCCAGCAGCGGACAGGACGCCGCCTGGAACACCATATATTTT.

The chain couples TRBV6-2 or TRBV6-3 to TRBJ2-1; TRBD2 agrees at 9 bases. From germline, CDR1 is MNHEY and CDR2 SVGEGT. The CDR3 has 15 amino acids. V was pared by 2 bases and J by 7 bases, with 6 bases of the junction left unmatched. The CDR3 DNA sequence: TGTGCCAGCAGTTACGGTAGCGGGGGTCGAAATGAGCAGTTCTTC. It codes for CASSYGSGGRNEQFF.

J is TRBJ1-2 and V is TRBV28; no clear D. This CDR3 contains 12 residues. Trimming stripped 6 bases from V and 4 bases from J, with 9 bases between. The germline gives CDR1 MDHEN, CDR2 SYDVKM. The CDR3 DNA reads TGTGCCAGCAGCCGACGGGGCTATGGCTACACCTTC. This gives the protein CASSRRGYGYTF.

The genes are TRBV25-1 and TRBJ1-6, with a possible D match to TRBD1 (6 bases). The germline V gene encodes CDR1 MGHDK and CDR2 SYGVNS. Trimming cost V 9 bases and J 5 bases, with 17 bases left between them. The CDR3 has 15 residues. The DNA of the CDR3 is TGTGCCAGTTCCGGGACATCGCTCAATAATTCACCCCTCCACTTT. Translated, it gives CASSGTSLNNSPLHF.

This rearrangement joins TRBV11-2 to TRBJ2-7; tentatively, D is TRBD1 (5 bases). CDR1 is SGHAT and CDR2 is FQNNGV in the germline V gene. The V gene lost 5 bases and the J gene lost 2 bases, with 16 bases spanning the gap. CDR3 size: 15 residues. CDR3 loop: CASSVGLQGTYEQYF. Written as DNA, the CDR3 is TGTGCCAGCAGCGTCGGGCTCCAGGGAACCTACGAGCAGTACTTC.

The V call is TRBV5-4, the J call TRBJ2-7, with D maybe TRBD2 (5 bases). V lost 0 bases and J lost 3, with 10 bases in between. Germline CDR1 and CDR2: SGHNT and YYREEE (reference sequence). This CDR3 has 14 amino acids. CDR3 sequence (DNA): TGTGCCAGCAGCTTGGAGAGGGAAGACTACGAGCAGTACTTC. Amino acids: CASSLEREDYEQYF.

J is TRBJ2-7 and V is TRBV15; D gene uncertain. The ends were cut back, 0 bases at V and 6 bases at J, with 6 bases in the middle. This CDR3 has 12 residues. CDR1 and CDR2 (germline): LNHNV, YYDKDF (reference sequence). The DNA of the CDR3 is TGTGCCACCAGCAGAGAGATCGGCGAGCAGTACTTC. Protein product: CATSREIGEQYF.

The rearrangement uses TRBV6-2 or TRBV6-3 and TRBJ2-4, with D perhaps TRBD1 (6 bases). Looked up from germline, CDR1 is MNHEY and CDR2 is SVGEGT. The V end was cut by 5 bases, the J end by 5 bases, with 13 bases between. This CDR3 is built from 14 residues. CDR3 loop: CASSKNRAQNIQYF. In DNA, the CDR3 is TGTGCCAGCAGTAAAAACAGGGCGCAAAACATTCAGTACTTC.

The chain couples TRBV10-1 to TRBJ1-1; tentative D call: TRBD1 (6 bases). CDR3 length: 17 amino acids. V dropped 0 bases and J dropped 1 base, with 15 bases sitting between them. Germline CDR1 and CDR2: WNHNN and SYGVQD (reference sequence). This chain's CDR3 is CASSESMGAQKNTEAFF. The CDR3 bases are TGCGCCAGCAGTGAGTCGATGGGGGCTCAGAAGAACACTGAAGCTTTCTTT.

This clone has only one observation. J is TRBJ2-7 and V is TRBV30; D may be TRBD2 (6 bases). The CDR3 runs 13 residues. Per the germline V gene, CDR1 is GTSNPN and CDR2 is SVGIG (reference sequence). V lost 0 bases to trimming and J lost 6 bases, with 12 bases between them. CDR3 in DNA: TGTGCCTGGAGTGTGGTGCTAGCGATCGAGCAGTACTTC. It codes for CAWSVVLAIEQYF.

J is TRBJ2-7 and V is TRBV6-2 or TRBV6-3; 8 nucleotides line up with TRBD2. This CDR3 comprises 13 residues. J gave up 9 bases and V 2 bases, and 6 bases lay outside the gene matches. Per germline, CDR1 MNHEY and CDR2 SVGEGT. The CDR3 bases are TGTGCCAGCAGTTACGATTCGGGACTAGGGCAGTACTTC. The encoded protein is CASSYDSGLGQYF.

The chain recombines TRBV4-1 with TRBJ2-6, with D possibly being TRBD1 (5 bases). The CDR3 covers 19 residues. The germline V gene encodes CDR1 MGHRA and CDR2 YSYEKL. V lost 4 bases and J lost 0, with 19 bases in between. The CDR3: CASSPSDGRASSGANVLTF. CDR3 DNA sequence: TGCGCCAGCAGCCCATCGGACGGCAGGGCCAGCTCTGGGGCCAACGTCCTGACTTTC.

CDR3 loop: CASSLTERLRDRGPTNYGYTF. CDR3 sequence (DNA): TGTGCCAGCAGCTTAACAGAGCGCCTCAGGGACAGGGGGCCCACTAACTATGGCTACACCTTC. The J gene is TRBJ1-2, the V gene TRBV13, with TRBD1 matching 12 bases. The germline CDR1 and CDR2 sequences are PRHDT and FYEKMQ (reference sequence). The CDR3 is 21 amino acids. J lost 0 bases, V lost 2 bases, and 16 bases had no gene match.

V is TRBV30 and J is TRBJ2-2; possible D gene TRBD1, 6 bases. The CDR3 length is 17 residues. Between the trimmed V and J ends, which lost 0 bases and 0 bases, there was a span of 14 bases. Germline values: CDR1 GTSNPN, CDR2 SVGIG (reference sequence). The CDR3, as DNA: TGTGCCTGGAGTGTACAGTACCGGACAGCGAACACCGGGGAGCTGTTTTTT. Translation: CAWSVQYRTANTGELFF.

The chain couples TRBV29-1 to TRBJ1-1; D is perhaps TRBD1 (6 bases). Germline V lookup: CDR1 SQVTM, CDR2 ANQGSEA. The CDR3 covers 14 residues. Trimming removed 7 bases at V and 4 bases at J, with 19 bases between. The CDR3 DNA reads as TGCAGCGCATGTTATCAGGGGTCGGGCACTGAAGCTTTCTTT. Its translation: CSACYQGSGTEAFF.

The chain has TRBV5-8 and TRBJ1-2, with 7 nucleotides matching TRBD1. CDR1 and CDR2 (germline): SGHTS, YDEGEE. The junction had 6 bases not matched to a gene; V was cut back by 6 bases and J by 4 bases. The CDR3 covers 13 residues. CDR3: CASNLRGAYGYTF. The CDR3 coding sequence is TGTGCCAGCAACCTCAGGGGGGCCTATGGCTACACCTTC.

This chain links TRBV7-9 with TRBJ1-4; tentative D call: TRBD1 (5 bases). CDR3 size: 14 residues. CDR1 SEHNR and CDR2 FQNEAQ come from the germline V gene (reference sequence). Deletions cut 4 bases from V and 8 bases from J, with 14 bases between. CDR3 sequence (DNA): TGTGCCAGCAGCTATATTGACCGGGGGGAAAAACTGTTTTTT. Translating it yields CASSYIDRGEKLFF.